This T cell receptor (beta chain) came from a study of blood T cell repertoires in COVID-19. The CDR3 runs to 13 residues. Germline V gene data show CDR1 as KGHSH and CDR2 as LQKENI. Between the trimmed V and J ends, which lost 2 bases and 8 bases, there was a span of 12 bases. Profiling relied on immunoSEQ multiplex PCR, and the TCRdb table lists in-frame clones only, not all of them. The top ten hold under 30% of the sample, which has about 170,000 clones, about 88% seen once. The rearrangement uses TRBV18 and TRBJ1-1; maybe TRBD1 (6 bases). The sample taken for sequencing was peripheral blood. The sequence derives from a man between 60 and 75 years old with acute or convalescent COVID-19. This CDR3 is CASSPGQRQEAFF. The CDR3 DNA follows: TGTGCCAGCTCACCAGGACAGCGACAAGAAGCTTTCTTT.